This TCR beta chain derives from a study of T-cell reconstitution after alpha-beta-depleted transplantation in children. Unique molecular identifiers were incorporated into the prepared TCRbeta library. TCRdb passed the PCR reads through MiXCR, listing each CDR3 protein once. The sample carries approximately 1,000,000 distinct CDR3 sequences, about 31% recorded once. There are 12 residues in the CDR3. From germline, CDR1 is SGHTA and CDR2 FQGNSA. The junction had 1 base not matched to a gene; V was cut back by 0 bases and J by 10 bases. The source is a boy less than two years old who had a stem cell transplant for SCID, so the T cells may come from the graft donor. Sequencing used PBMCs, mostly from graft donor cells, obtained 360 days after TCRalphabeta/CD19-depleted stem cell transplant. This chain links TRBV7-2 with TRBJ2-3; 7 positions match TRBD2. The CDR3 DNA reads TGTGCCAGCAGCTTAGCGGCGGGGGCGCAGTATTTT. Amino acids: CASSLAAGAQYF.